The present T cell receptor beta chain was sequenced within a study of T cell changes during pregnancy in multiple sclerosis. The CDR3 has 12 residues. With 8 bases clipped from V and 6 bases from J, the junction kept 6 bases outside the gene matches. The germline gives CDR1 SNHLY, CDR2 FYNNEI. The data were produced by immunoSEQ multiplex PCR, yet TCRdb's version contains in-frame clones alone and is incomplete. The sample yields about 24,000 clones, roughly 90% seen once. The source is a female donor in good health, enrolled as a control in a pregnancy study. The sample consisted of CD8+ T cells from peripheral blood mononuclear cells, taken in the third trimester of pregnancy. This rearrangement joins TRBV2 to TRBJ2-7, with 8 positions matching TRBD1. Here the CDR3 DNA reads TGTGCCAGCCTGGACAGGGCCCTCGAGCAGTACTTC. It specifies CASLDRALEQYF.